Below are 3 T cell receptor beta chains sequenced from a single sample in a study of tumor-infiltrating lymphocytes in primary liver carcinoma. The authors made TCR beta cDNA from around 500 ng total RNA with a constant-region primer. Employing slightly modified ARM-PCR, three nested multiplex PCR rounds were run, and these gave rise to the TCR beta libraries. A C-beta reverse primer was combined with TRBV1-TRBV30 forward primers in the first two PCR rounds, and each round had approximately 10 cycles. A single record per CDR3 protein comes from TCRdb applying MiXCR to the multiplex PCR reads. The sample consists of 30,000 to 35,000 distinct CDR3 sequences, 76% of them appearing once. DNA and RNA were both co-extracted from around 20-30 mg of bulk tissue that had not been sorted. Sequencing used liver tumor tissue from sampling region 5. Indicated subset: tumor region T5, tumor centre. The receptor set was obtained from a middle-aged man with primary liver carcinoma and hepatitis B virus infection.

On this clonotype itself: A junction end diverges from the germline sequence, so it may reflect a read error. This sequence joins TRBV4-3 and TRBJ2-1; possibly TRBD2 for D (5 bases). Germline CDR1 and CDR2: LGHNA and YSLEER. This CDR3 is built from 16 residues. The CDR3, as DNA: TGCGCCAGTAGCCAAGAAGTGGGAGCGAGTTACAATGAGCAGTTCTTC. Residues: CASSQEVGASYNEQFF.

This clonotype was counted ten times or more. This rearrangement joins TRBV28 to TRBJ2-5; 12 bases agree with TRBD2. The CDR3 loop spans 16 amino acids. Trimming removed 5 bases from V and 5 bases from J; junction bases left unmatched: 9. CDR1 is MDHEN and CDR2 is SYDVKM in the germline V gene. In DNA, the CDR3 is TGTGCCAGCAGTGACGCGGGACTAGCGGGCAGGGAGACCCAGTACTTC. Translated, it gives CASSDAGLAGRETQYF.

J is TRBJ1-1 and V is TRBV12-3 or TRBV12-4, with D perhaps TRBD1 (6 bases). V lost 7 bases, J lost 7 bases, and 19 bases lay in between. The CDR3 runs 14 residues. The CDR3 nucleotides read TGTGCCAGCAACTCCAGGGGTTCCAACTATGAAGCTTTCTTT. Amino acids: CASNSRGSNYEAFF.